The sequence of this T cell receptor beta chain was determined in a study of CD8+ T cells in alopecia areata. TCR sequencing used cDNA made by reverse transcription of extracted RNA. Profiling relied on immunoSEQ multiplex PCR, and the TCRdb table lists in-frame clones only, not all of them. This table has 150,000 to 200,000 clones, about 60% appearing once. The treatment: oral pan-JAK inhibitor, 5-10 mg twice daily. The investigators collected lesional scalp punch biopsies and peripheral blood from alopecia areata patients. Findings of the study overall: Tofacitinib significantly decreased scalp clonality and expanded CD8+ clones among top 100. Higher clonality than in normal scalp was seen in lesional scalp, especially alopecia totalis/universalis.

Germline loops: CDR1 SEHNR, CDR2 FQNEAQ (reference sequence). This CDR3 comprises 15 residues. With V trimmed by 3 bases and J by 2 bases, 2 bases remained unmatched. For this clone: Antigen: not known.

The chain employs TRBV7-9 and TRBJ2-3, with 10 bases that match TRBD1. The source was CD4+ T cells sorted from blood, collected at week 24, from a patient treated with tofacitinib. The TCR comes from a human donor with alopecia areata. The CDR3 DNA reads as TGTGCCAGCAGCTTTGGACAGGGGGACACAGATACGCAGTATTTT. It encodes CASSFGQGDTDTQYF.